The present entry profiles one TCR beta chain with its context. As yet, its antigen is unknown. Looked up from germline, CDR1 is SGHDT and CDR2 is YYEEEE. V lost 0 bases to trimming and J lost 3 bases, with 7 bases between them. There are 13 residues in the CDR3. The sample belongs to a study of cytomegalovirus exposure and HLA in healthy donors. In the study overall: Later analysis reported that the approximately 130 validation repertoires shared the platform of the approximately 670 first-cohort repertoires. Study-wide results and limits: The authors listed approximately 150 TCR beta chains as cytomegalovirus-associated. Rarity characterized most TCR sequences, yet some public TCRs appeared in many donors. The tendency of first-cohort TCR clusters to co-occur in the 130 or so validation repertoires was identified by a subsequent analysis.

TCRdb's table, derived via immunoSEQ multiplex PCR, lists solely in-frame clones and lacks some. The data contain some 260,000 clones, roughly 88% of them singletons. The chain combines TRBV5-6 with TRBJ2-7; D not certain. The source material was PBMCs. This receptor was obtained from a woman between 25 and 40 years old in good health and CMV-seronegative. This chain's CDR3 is CASSLEGIYEQYF. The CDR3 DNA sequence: TGTGCCAGCAGCTTGGAGGGTATCTACGAGCAGTACTTC.